The subject of this entry is one T cell receptor beta chain. This sample stems from a study of blood T cell repertoires in COVID-19. Study overall: Specimens from acute and convalescent COVID-19 originated in the United States, Italy and Spain. The cDNA or gDNA used as material had been derived from T cells, B-cell-depleted T cells, or PBMCs.

Original methodology: Nucleated cell counts were estimated from reference gene primer amplification. Clones were read by immunoSEQ multiplex PCR, and TCRdb kept only the in-frame ones, dropping some. For V, J and clone size, that table is used; D and trimming come from the DNA. The repertoire holds fewer than 65,000 clones, with approximately 89% as singletons. The sequence came from a man aged 45-65 years with acute or convalescent COVID-19. Sequenced material: peripheral blood.

CDR3 DNA sequence: TGTGCCAGCAGCGTAGGTAGCCAGGGGGGTAACACTGAAGCTTTCTTT. This translates into CASSVGSQGGNTEAFF. This rearrangement joins TRBV9 to TRBJ1-1; 7 nucleotides match TRBD1. Germline-derived CDR1 and CDR2 are SGDLS and YYNGEE. This CDR3 region has 16 residues. V dropped 0 bases and J dropped 2; count of bases not matched to a gene: 7. Drawing the rest from reference TRBV9 and TRBJ1-1, the complete variable domain is DSGVTQTPKHLITATGQRVTLRCSPRSGDLSVYWYQQSLDQGLQFLIQYYNGEERAKGNILERFSAQQFPDLHSELNLSSLELGDSALYFCASSVGSQGGNTEAFFGQGTRLTVV.